This T cell receptor (beta chain) was retrieved from a study of T cells after yellow fever vaccination. From the 5' RACE reads, TCRdb called clonotypes with MiXCR, one entry per CDR3 protein. Found here are 610,000 or so distinct CDR3 sequences, 12% of them singletons; the top ten hold under 15%. The CDR3 covers 14 residues. After removal of 5 bases from V and 3 bases from J, the junction contained 6 bases not matched to a gene. CDR1 is MNHEY, CDR2 SMNVEV, per germline (reference sequence). This clonotype has only a few counts. Its target is not known. Study-wide findings and caveats: Abundant clonotypes from the bulk population could have been carried over as contaminants into FACS-sorted repertoires.

The V gene is TRBV27, the J gene TRBJ1-2; 7 nucleotides line up with TRBD1. The receptor was derived from a man younger than 45 who received the YFV17D yellow fever vaccine. The starting material was PBMCs, obtained on the day of the yellow fever booster vaccination. CDR3: CASSLTGVDYGYTF. CDR3 nucleotides: TGTGCCAGCAGTCTAACAGGGGTGGACTATGGCTACACCTTC.